This T cell receptor beta chain was profiled in a study of Ad26.COV2.S vaccination and SARS-CoV-2 variants. Across the study: Donor participated within the Ad26.COV2.S arm of the COV1001 trial. The study's findings and limits: While placebo recipients had lower spike-specific TCR breadth, vaccine recipients had more. Spike-specific responses of CD8+ and CD4+ T cells were reported to display substantial breadth after vaccination.

Concerning this clone itself: What it binds is unknown.

Libraries were prepared by immunoSEQ multiplex PCR; TCRdb keeps only in-frame clonotypes and omits some of them. The sample carries about 410,000 clones, approximately 91% recorded once. The germline V gene encodes CDR1 KGHSH and CDR2 LQKENI. The CDR3 is 14 residues long. Germline trimming cut 4 bases from V and 5 bases from J; bases unmatched to any gene: 2. The treatment here: roughly 18 received Ad26.COV2.S at low or high dose, single or two shots; 5 received placebo; per-sample allocation not given. The samples date from day 63 after the first vaccine or placebo injection. The chain joins TRBV18 to TRBJ2-1; 10 bases are shared with TRBD1. This clonotype was obtained from a person between 18 and 65 years old who received the Ad26.COV2.S COVID-19 vaccine or a placebo. The material sequenced was peripheral blood, taken in a trial of Ad26.COV2.S vaccine versus placebo. The CDR3 here is CASSRGTGDNEQFF. The CDR3 coding sequence is TGTGCCAGCTCACGTGGGACAGGGGACAATGAGCAGTTCTTC.